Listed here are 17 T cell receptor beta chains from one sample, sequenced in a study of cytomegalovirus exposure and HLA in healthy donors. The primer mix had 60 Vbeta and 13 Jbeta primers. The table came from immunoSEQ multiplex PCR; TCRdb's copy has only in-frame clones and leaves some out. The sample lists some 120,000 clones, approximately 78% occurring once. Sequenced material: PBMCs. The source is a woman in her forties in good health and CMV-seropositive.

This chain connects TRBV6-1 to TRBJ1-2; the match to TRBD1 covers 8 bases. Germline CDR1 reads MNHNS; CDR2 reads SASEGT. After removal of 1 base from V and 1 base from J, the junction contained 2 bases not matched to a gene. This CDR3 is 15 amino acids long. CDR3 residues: CASSEGTGYNYGYTF. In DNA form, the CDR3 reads TGTGCCAGCAGTGAAGGGACAGGGTATAACTATGGCTACACCTTC.

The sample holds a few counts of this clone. This CDR3 reads CASSSTGAGGYTF. CDR3 sequence (DNA): TGTGCCAGCAGTTCGACAGGGGCTGGGGGCTACACCTTC. The chain links TRBV2 to TRBJ1-2, with 8 bases aligning to TRBD1. This CDR3 region has 13 residues. Germline CDR1 is SNHLY and CDR2 is FYNNEI. After removal of 5 bases from V and 8 bases from J, the junction contained 7 bases not matched to a gene.

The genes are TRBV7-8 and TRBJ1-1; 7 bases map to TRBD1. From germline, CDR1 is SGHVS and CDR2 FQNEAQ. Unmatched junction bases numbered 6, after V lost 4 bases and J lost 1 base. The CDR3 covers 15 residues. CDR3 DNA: TGTGCCAGCAGCTCACCCCGGACAGGGAACACTGAAGCTTTCTTT. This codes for CASSSPRTGNTEAFF. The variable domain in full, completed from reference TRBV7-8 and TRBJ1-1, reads GAGVSQSPRYKVAKRGQDVALRCDPISGHVSLFWYQQALGQGPEFLTYFQNEAQLDKSGLPSDRFFAERPEGSVSTLKIQRTQQEDSAVYLCASSSPRTGNTEAFFGQGTRLTVV.

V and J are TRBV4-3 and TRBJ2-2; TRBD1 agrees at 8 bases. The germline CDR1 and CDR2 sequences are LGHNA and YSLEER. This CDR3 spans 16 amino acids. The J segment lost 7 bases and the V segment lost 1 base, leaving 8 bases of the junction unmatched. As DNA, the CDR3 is TGCGCCAGCAGCCAAGGGGCAGGGGGCGAGGTCGGGGAGCTGTTTTTT. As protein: CASSQGAGGEVGELFF.

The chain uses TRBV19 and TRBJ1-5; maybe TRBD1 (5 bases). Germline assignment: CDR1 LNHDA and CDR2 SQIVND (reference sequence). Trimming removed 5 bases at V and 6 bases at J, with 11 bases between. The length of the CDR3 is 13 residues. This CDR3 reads CASSFGGTQPQHF. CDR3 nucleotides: TGTGCCAGTAGTTTCGGGGGGACTCAGCCCCAGCATTTT.

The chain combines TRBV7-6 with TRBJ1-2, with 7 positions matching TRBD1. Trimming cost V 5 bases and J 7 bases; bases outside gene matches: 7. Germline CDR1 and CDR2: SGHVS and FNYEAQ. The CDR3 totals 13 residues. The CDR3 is CASSQTGIAGYTF. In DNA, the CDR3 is TGTGCCAGCAGCCAGACAGGGATCGCTGGCTACACCTTC. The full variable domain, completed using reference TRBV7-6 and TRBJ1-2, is GAGVSQSPRYKVTKRGQDVALRCDPISGHVSLYWYRQALGQGPEFLTYFNYEAQQDKSGLPNDRFSAERPEGSISTLTIQRTEQRDSAMYRCASSQTGIAGYTFGSGTRLTVV.

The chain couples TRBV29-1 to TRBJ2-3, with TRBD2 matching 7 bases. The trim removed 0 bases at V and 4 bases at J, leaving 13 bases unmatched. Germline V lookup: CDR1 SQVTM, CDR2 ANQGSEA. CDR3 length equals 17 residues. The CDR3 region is CSVEDLSGRGVSDTQYF. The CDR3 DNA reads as TGCAGCGTTGAAGATCTTTCCGGCCGGGGGGTGTCAGATACGCAGTATTTT.

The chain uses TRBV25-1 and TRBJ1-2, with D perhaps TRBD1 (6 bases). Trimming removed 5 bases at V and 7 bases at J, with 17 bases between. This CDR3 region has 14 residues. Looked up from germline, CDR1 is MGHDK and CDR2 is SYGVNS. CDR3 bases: TGTGCCAGCAGTCGAACCGGGACATGGGGTGGCTACACCTTC. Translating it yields CASSRTGTWGGYTF.

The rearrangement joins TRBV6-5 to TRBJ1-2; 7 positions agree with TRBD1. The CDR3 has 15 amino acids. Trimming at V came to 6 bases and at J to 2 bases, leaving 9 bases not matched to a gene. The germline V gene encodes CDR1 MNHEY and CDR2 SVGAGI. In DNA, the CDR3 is TGTGCCAGCAGCAGCGGACAGGCTTCCAACTATGGCTACACCTTC. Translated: CASSSGQASNYGYTF.

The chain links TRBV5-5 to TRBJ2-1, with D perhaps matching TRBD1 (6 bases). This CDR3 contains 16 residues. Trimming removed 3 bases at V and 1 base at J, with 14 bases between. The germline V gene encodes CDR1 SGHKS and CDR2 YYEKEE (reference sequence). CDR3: CASSSGTGNSYNEQFF. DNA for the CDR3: TGTGCCAGCAGCTCCGGCACAGGGAATTCCTACAATGAGCAGTTCTTC.

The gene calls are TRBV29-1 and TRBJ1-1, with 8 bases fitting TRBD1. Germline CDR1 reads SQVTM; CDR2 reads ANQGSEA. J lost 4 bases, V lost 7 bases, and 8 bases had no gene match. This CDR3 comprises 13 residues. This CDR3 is CSGSGGLGTEAFF. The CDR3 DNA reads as TGCAGCGGCTCAGGGGGCTTGGGCACTGAAGCTTTCTTT.

In DNA form, the CDR3 reads TGTGCCAGCCGCGGGGGATTGAACACTGAAGCTTTCTTT. This codes for CASRGGLNTEAFF. The V and J genes are TRBV2 and TRBJ1-1, with D perhaps matching TRBD1 (5 bases). The V and J ends lost 8 bases and 0 bases respectively, with 10 bases between them. Germline CDR1 SNHLY, CDR2 FYNNEI. CDR3 size: 13 residues.

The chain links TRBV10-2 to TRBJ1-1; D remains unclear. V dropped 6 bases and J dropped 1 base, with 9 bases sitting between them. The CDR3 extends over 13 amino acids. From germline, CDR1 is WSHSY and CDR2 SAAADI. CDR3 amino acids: CASSAGRNTEAFF. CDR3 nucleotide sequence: TGCGCCAGCAGCGCCGGGAGGAACACTGAAGCTTTCTTT.

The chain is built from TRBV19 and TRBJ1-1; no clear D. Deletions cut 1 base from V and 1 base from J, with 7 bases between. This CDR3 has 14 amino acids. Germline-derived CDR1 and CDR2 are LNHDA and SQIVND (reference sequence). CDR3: CASSIGAANTEAFF. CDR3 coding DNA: TGTGCCAGTAGTATAGGTGCGGCGAACACTGAAGCTTTCTTT.

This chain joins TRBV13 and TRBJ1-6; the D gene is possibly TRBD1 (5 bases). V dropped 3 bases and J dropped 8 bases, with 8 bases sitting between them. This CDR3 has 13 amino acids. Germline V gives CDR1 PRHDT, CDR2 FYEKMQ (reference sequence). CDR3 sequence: CASSFSGDSPLHF. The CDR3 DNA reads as TGTGCCAGCAGCTTTTCGGGGGATTCACCCCTCCACTTT.

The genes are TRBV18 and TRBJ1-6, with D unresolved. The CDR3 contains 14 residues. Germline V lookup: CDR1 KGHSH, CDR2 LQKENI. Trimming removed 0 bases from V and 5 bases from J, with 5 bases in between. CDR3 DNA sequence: TGTGCCAGCTCACCACCTGTAGATAATTCACCCCTCCACTTT. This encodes CASSPPVDNSPLHF.

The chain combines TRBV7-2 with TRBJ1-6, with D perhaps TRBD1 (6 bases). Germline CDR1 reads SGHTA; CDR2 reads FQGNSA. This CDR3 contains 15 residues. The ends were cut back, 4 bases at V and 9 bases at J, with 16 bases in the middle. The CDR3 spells CASSSQGTTGSPLHF. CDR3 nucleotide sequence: TGTGCCAGCAGCTCCCAGGGGACTACAGGTTCACCCCTCCACTTT. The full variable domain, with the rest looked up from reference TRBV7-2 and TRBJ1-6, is GAGVSQSPSNKVTEKGKDVELRCDPISGHTALYWYRQSLGQGLEFLIYFQGNSAPDKSGLPSDRFSAERTGGSVSTLTIQRTQQEDSAVYLCASSSQGTTGSPLHFGNGTRLTVT.